These T cell receptor beta chains were read from a single sample in a study of blood T cell repertoires in COVID-19. The assay was immunoSEQ multiplex PCR, and TCRdb's table has in-frame clones only and misses some. This sample yields around 99,000 clones, of which 60% to 85% are seen a single time; 4% to 5.5% belongs to the top ten. Material: peripheral blood. These receptors came from an older man with acute or convalescent COVID-19. Both conserved end residues are part of each CDR3. The order of the fields is V gene, D gene, clone size, J gene, CDR3 protein, CDR3 DNA. The D gene is left open where the match is weak. Size values are once, few and many counts, or a class for expanded clones, and some rows have none.

TRBV6-4,.,once,TRBJ2-1,CASSEQSGNEQFF,TGTGCCAGCAGTGAACAGTCTGGCAATGAGCAGTTCTTC
TRBV19,TRBD1,few,TRBJ1-4,CASSITQGAYEKLFF,TGTGCCAGTAGTATAACACAGGGGGCATATGAAAAACTGTTTTTT
TRBV5-1,TRBD2,.,TRBJ2-1,CASADSRGVNEQFF,TGCGCCAGCGCTGACTCGCGGGGGGTCAATGAGCAGTTCTTC
TRBV4-2,.,.,TRBJ1-5,CASSQPTGANQPQHF,TGTGCCAGCAGCCAACCTACAGGTGCAAATCAGCCCCAGCATTTT
TRBV27,.,.,TRBJ1-1,CASAPSRVSNTEAFF,TGTGCCAGCGCTCCTTCCCGGGTTTCCAACACTGAAGCTTTCTTT
TRBV18,.,.,TRBJ2-2,CASSPRPGKDTGELFF,TGTGCCAGCTCACCACGTCCAGGGAAGGACACCGGGGAGCTGTTTTTT
TRBV29-1,TRBD1,.,TRBJ1-1,CSTRTGGALSGEAFF,TGCAGCACACGGACAGGGGGGGCCCTATCGGGTGAAGCTTTCTTT
TRBV6-5,TRBD1,.,TRBJ1-2,CAIRGQGRDGYTF,TGTGCCATCCGGGGACAGGGGAGGGATGGCTACACCTTC
TRBV11-2,TRBD1,.,TRBJ2-1,CASSSYAERTGTNEQFF,TGTGCCAGCAGCTCCTACGCCGAGAGGACAGGGACGAATGAGCAGTTCTTC
TRBV2,.,few,TRBJ2-3,CASSEPAGDTQYF,TGTGCCAGCAGTGAACCCGCAGGGGATACGCAGTATTTT
TRBV7-8,.,.,TRBJ1-6,CASSPSGGMDSPLHF,TGTGCCAGCAGCCCAAGCGGGGGTATGGATTCACCCCTCCACTTT
TRBV27,TRBD1,.,TRBJ1-4,CASSSPGQGVEKLFF,TGTGCCAGCAGTTCACCCGGACAGGGCGTGGAAAAACTGTTTTTT
TRBV6-5,.,.,TRBJ2-2,CASSSTGANTGELFF,TGTGCCAGCAGTAGTACGGGAGCAAACACCGGGGAGCTGTTTTTT
TRBV20-1,TRBD1,.,TRBJ1-6,CSASRTGADNSPLHF,TGCAGTGCTAGTAGGACAGGGGCCGATAATTCACCCCTCCACTTT
TRBV7-2,TRBD1,.,TRBJ2-5,CASSLVRGRQETQYF,TGTGCCAGCAGCTTAGTCAGGGGGCGGCAAGAGACCCAGTACTTC
TRBV27,TRBD1,.,TRBJ1-1,CASTNTGGNTEAFF,TGTGCCAGCACCAATACAGGGGGCAACACTGAAGCTTTCTTT
TRBV7-9,TRBD1,.,TRBJ2-2,CASSLATAGTGESGELFF,TGTGCCAGCAGCTTAGCCACCGCCGGAACAGGGGAATCCGGGGAGCTGTTTTTT
TRBV21-1,.,.,TRBJ1-2,CASSPRGDRGASNYGYTF,TGTGCCAGCAGCCCCCGAGGGGACAGGGGTGCTTCTAACTATGGCTACACCTTC
TRBV5-1,.,.,TRBJ2-3,CASSNRGGTDTQYF,TGCGCCAGCAGCAATAGGGGCGGCACAGATACGCAGTATTTT
TRBV5-1,TRBD1,.,TRBJ2-5,CASSLDPRGLETQYF,TGCGCCAGCAGCTTGGACCCCAGGGGGCTGGAGACCCAGTACTTC
TRBV6-2/TRBV6-3,.,.,TRBJ1-1,CASSSVNTEAFF,TGTGCCAGCAGTTCGGTGAACACTGAAGCTTTCTTT
TRBV7-8,.,.,TRBJ1-1,CASSVEFSTEAFF,TGTGCCAGCAGCGTGGAGTTCTCCACTGAAGCTTTCTTT
TRBV27,TRBD1,.,TRBJ1-1,CASWGQGFSEAFF,TGTGCCAGTTGGGGACAGGGGTTTTCGGAAGCTTTCTTT
TRBV6-5,.,.,TRBJ1-6,CASSYSRVIGSPLHF,TGTGCCAGCAGTTACTCGAGGGTTATAGGTTCACCCCTCCACTTT
TRBV24-1,.,.,TRBJ2-1,CATSEASPSDEQFF,TGTGCCACCAGTGAGGCTAGCCCTTCAGATGAGCAGTTCTTC
TRBV2,TRBD1,few,TRBJ2-7,CASRPGTGPHEQYF,TGTGCCAGCAGACCCGGGACAGGACCCCACGAGCAGTACTTC
TRBV10-3,TRBD1,.,TRBJ1-5,CAISETGDQPQHF,TGTGCCATCAGTGAGACAGGGGATCAGCCCCAGCATTTT
TRBV19,TRBD1,.,TRBJ1-2,CASSIASVQGAIYGYTF,TGTGCCAGTAGTATTGCGAGTGTCCAGGGGGCGATCTATGGCTACACCTTC
TRBV5-1,TRBD2,.,TRBJ2-5,CASGREGETQYF,TGCGCCAGCGGGAGGGAGGGAGAGACCCAGTACTTC
TRBV7-9,.,.,TRBJ1-3,CASSLTDRSSGNTIYF,TGTGCCAGCAGCTTAACCGACAGAAGCTCTGGAAACACCATATATTTT
TRBV15,.,.,TRBJ1-6,CATSTRQAAGSPLHF,TGTGCCACCAGCACTCGACAGGCGGCAGGCTCACCCCTCCACTTT
TRBV2,TRBD1,.,TRBJ2-5,CASSEKTGGKETQYF,TGTGCCAGCAGTGAAAAGACAGGGGGCAAAGAGACCCAGTACTTC
TRBV19,.,.,TRBJ1-4,CASTNGGLSEKLFF,TGTGCCAGCACCAACGGGGGGTTGAGCGAAAAACTGTTTTTT
TRBV6-5,.,.,TRBJ2-3,CASTPNTVSTDTQYF,TGTGCCAGCACCCCGAATACAGTTAGCACAGATACGCAGTATTTT
TRBV7-9,.,.,TRBJ1-4,CASSLNGRTATNEKLFF,TGTGCCAGCAGCCTCAACGGACGGACTGCAACTAATGAAAAACTGTTTTTT
TRBV9,TRBD2,.,TRBJ2-3,CASSPGTSPTDTQYF,TGTGCCAGCAGCCCTGGGACTAGTCCGACAGATACGCAGTATTTT
TRBV6-2/TRBV6-3,TRBD1,few,TRBJ1-2,CASSYSKSDRAYGYTF,TGTGCCAGCAGTTACTCGAAATCGGACAGGGCCTATGGCTACACCTTC
TRBV6-5,TRBD1,.,TRBJ1-2,CASSPSRQGGGGYTF,TGTGCCAGCAGCCCCAGCCGACAGGGGGGGGGTGGCTACACCTTC
TRBV12-3/TRBV12-4,.,.,TRBJ2-2,CASSLMTRKLFF,TGTGCCAGCAGTTTAATGACAAGAAAGCTGTTTTTT
TRBV7-9,TRBD1,.,TRBJ2-1,CASNLDRGENEQFF,TGTGCCAGCAACCTGGACAGGGGGGAGAATGAGCAGTTCTTC
TRBV6-6,TRBD2,.,TRBJ2-2,CASSTAGGRAGELFF,TGTGCCAGCAGTACCGCGGGGGGTCGGGCCGGGGAGCTGTTTTTT
TRBV9,.,.,TRBJ1-3,CASSVALGGQFGNTIYF,TGTGCCAGCAGCGTAGCGTTAGGCGGACAATTCGGAAACACCATATATTTT
TRBV10-1,.,.,TRBJ1-4,CASSGTHPTATNEKLFF,TGCGCCAGCAGTGGGACACACCCCACTGCAACTAATGAAAAACTGTTTTTT
TRBV19,.,.,TRBJ1-5,CASRGGVTGSRLSGNQPQHF,TGTGCCAGTAGGGGAGGGGTAACAGGGTCGAGGTTGTCGGGCAATCAGCCCCAGCATTTT
TRBV6-2/TRBV6-3,TRBD1,few,TRBJ1-1,CASSYLTGGTEAFF,TGTGCCAGCAGTTATTTAACAGGGGGCACTGAAGCTTTCTTT
TRBV27,.,.,TRBJ2-3,CASRRPGLSRDTQYF,TGTGCCAGCAGAAGACCGGGACTGTCTAGAGATACGCAGTATTTT
TRBV5-4,TRBD1,.,TRBJ1-2,CASSGDSNYGYTF,TGTGCCAGCAGCGGGGACAGTAACTATGGCTACACCTTC
TRBV7-3,TRBD2,.,TRBJ2-1,CASSSSGLAGGDEQFF,TGTGCCAGCAGCTCATCCGGACTAGCGGGGGGCGATGAGCAGTTCTTC
TRBV28,.,.,TRBJ2-5,CASSPPVQETQYF,TGTGCCAGCAGTCCCCCGGTCCAAGAGACCCAGTACTTC
TRBV19,.,.,TRBJ1-4,CASSLGRGNEKLFF,TGTGCCAGTAGTCTAGGACGAGGTAATGAAAAACTGTTTTTT